This T cell receptor beta chain was recorded in a study of T cell repertoires in cytomegalovirus infection. Study-wide context: Both CMV infection and a matching HLA type were indicated by public TCR beta signatures. Study conclusions and caveats: Clonotype analysis showed dominance of the ex vivo response by HLA-C-restricted CMV-specific TCR beta clonotypes. Totalled public TCR beta family frequency picked out people who carried CMV plus the relevant HLA.

This clonotype was recorded a few times. The target antigen is unknown. MiXCR, run by TCRdb on the reads, gives a single entry per CDR3 protein. The top ten clones hold approximately 15% of a sample with over 250,000 distinct CDR3 sequences, more than 20% of them seen once. The CDR3 runs to 11 residues. Germline V gives CDR1 SGHTA, CDR2 FQGNSA. V lost 9 bases, J lost 6 bases, and 9 bases lay in between. The sample was PBMCs. The gene calls are TRBV7-2 and TRBJ1-3; D is uncertain. This clonotype originated in a human donor in good health (CMV status not recorded). Some clones in this sample may be carry-over from other donors' samples. CDR3 region: CASQLLNTIYF. In DNA, the CDR3 is TGTGCCAGTCAGCTCTTAAACACCATATATTTT.